Reported below is one T cell receptor beta chain. Residents of 24 US areas, aged roughly 18 to 95 years, made up the participants. Repertoires were generated with immunoSEQ multiplex PCR, while TCRdb's copy carries only in-frame clones and drops some. The table records under 350,000 clones, about 92% of them present only once. The entry originates in a study of blood T cell repertoires in COVID-19. Overall study context: The cDNA or gDNA used as material had been derived from T cells, B-cell-depleted T cells, or PBMCs.

V was shortened by 6 bases and J by 0 bases, with 9 bases between the two germline ends. CDR1 is SNHLY, CDR2 FYNNEI, per germline. The CDR3 is 14 residues long. The sequenced material came from PBMCs or T cells enriched from blood (not recorded which). The chain employs TRBV2 and TRBJ2-4, with TRBD2 as a possible D gene (6 bases). The TCR comes from a man in his 60s who had recovered from COVID-19. CDR3: CASRGGRAKNIQYF. The CDR3 DNA follows: TGTGCCAGCAGAGGAGGGAGAGCCAAAAACATTCAGTACTTC.